This paragraph reports one T cell receptor beta chain. The same CDR3 arises from other DNA sequences in this sample as well. Germline V lookup: CDR1 LNHDA, CDR2 SQIVND (reference sequence). V trimming: 3 bases; J trimming: 5 bases; junction bases outside the gene matches: 0. This CDR3 is 12 amino acids long. This entry belongs to a study of blood T cell repertoires in COVID-19. Here immunoSEQ multiplex PCR was the method, and the copy in TCRdb shows in-frame clones only, minus some. The sample lists roughly 160,000 clones; about 83% were seen once. The rearrangement uses TRBV19 and TRBJ2-5; 7 nucleotides match TRBD2. This clonotype was sampled from a woman in her 70s who had recovered from COVID-19. Sequenced sample: peripheral blood. CDR3 sequence: CASSIGGETQYF. The CDR3 bases are TGTGCCAGTAGTATCGGGGGGGAGACCCAGTACTTC.